Each of the 27 T cell receptor beta chains below was sequenced from the same sample in a study of blood T cell repertoires in COVID-19. Assay used: immunoSEQ multiplex PCR; TCRdb lists only in-frame clones, some missing. This table holds tens of thousands of clones, about 85% found once. Sequenced input: peripheral blood. The receptor set was obtained from a man in his sixties with COVID-19, enrolled during active disease.

V is TRBV27 and J is TRBJ2-2, with D uncertain. Germline CDR1 MNHEY, CDR2 SMNVEV (reference sequence). Trimming pared 2 bases from V and 6 bases from J, leaving 10 bases between. CDR3 length equals 14 residues. In DNA, the CDR3 is TGTGCCAGCAGTTTAAGAGAGTACGCCGGGGAGCTGTTTTTT. Its protein is CASSLREYAGELFF.

The J gene is TRBJ1-2, the V gene TRBV5-1; no reliable D call. The CDR3 sequence is 13 residues long. V gave up 5 bases and J gave up 4 bases, with 12 bases separating them. In germline, CDR1 is SGHRS, CDR2 YFSETQ. The CDR3 here is CASRREKGYGYTF. The CDR3 DNA follows: TGCGCCAGCAGGAGGGAGAAGGGCTATGGCTACACCTTC.

The chain carries TRBV5-1 and TRBJ2-3, with 7 bases matching TRBD1. The V segment lost 0 bases and the J segment 1 base; nucleotides outside the gene matches: 2. Germline CDR1 is SGHRS and CDR2 is YFSETQ. There are 15 residues in the CDR3. DNA for the CDR3: TGCGCCAGCAGCTTGGAGGGGGCCCGCACAGATACGCAGTATTTT. Amino acids: CASSLEGARTDTQYF.

This chain links TRBV29-1 with TRBJ2-7; 7 bases are shared with TRBD1. V shed 4 bases and J 3 bases; nucleotides not matched to a gene: 3. Germline lookup yields CDR1 SQVTM and CDR2 ANQGSEA. CDR3 length: 12 residues. CDR3 sequence (DNA): TGCAGCGTTGGGCAGGGGGTCTACGAGCAGTACTTC. It specifies CSVGQGVYEQYF.

The V and J genes are TRBV28 and TRBJ2-1, with D tentatively TRBD2 (5 bases). The germline gives CDR1 MDHEN, CDR2 SYDVKM. V shed 8 bases and J shed 8 bases, with 22 bases lying between them. The CDR3 has 15 residues. As DNA, the CDR3 is TGTGCCAGCCGGATGTGGGCAGCCCAGAGGGATGAGCAGTTCTTC. The encoded protein is CASRMWAAQRDEQFF.

This clone showed up just once. The chain carries TRBV5-4 and TRBJ2-5, with TRBD2 matching 12 bases. The CDR3 contains 16 residues. J was trimmed by 5 bases and V by 4 bases; bases with no gene match: 9. Germline CDR1 SGHNT, CDR2 YYREEE (reference sequence). The CDR3 bases are TGTGCCAGCAGCCCAAGGACTAGCGGGACTTCCGAGACCCAGTACTTC. As protein: CASSPRTSGTSETQYF. Filled out from reference TRBV5-4 and TRBJ2-5, the complete variable domain reads ETGVTQSPTHLIKTRGQQVTLRCSSQSGHNTVSWYQQALGQGPQFIFQYYREEENGRGNFPPRFSGLQFPNYSSELNVNALELDDSALYLCASSPRTSGTSETQYFGPGTRLLVL.

This clone was observed a single time. This chain connects TRBV29-1 to TRBJ1-4; no clear D gene. The CDR3 covers 14 residues. Trimming cost V 4 bases and J 7 bases, with 16 bases left between them. Germline-derived CDR1 and CDR2 are SQVTM and ANQGSEA. The CDR3 loop is CSVGAGGVGEKLFF. In DNA form, the CDR3 reads TGCAGCGTTGGGGCTGGCGGGGTTGGTGAAAAACTGTTTTTT.

The chain employs TRBV5-1 and TRBJ2-3; the match to TRBD2 covers 11 bases. Germline V CDR1 and CDR2: SGHRS, YFSETQ. V dropped 9 bases and J dropped 0; count of bases not matched to a gene: 3. This CDR3 comprises 14 residues. CDR3 in amino acids: CATRLAGSTDTQYF. The CDR3 region has the DNA TGCGCCACGCGACTAGCGGGGAGCACAGATACGCAGTATTTT.

CDR3: CASSSGGPGGETQYF. The CDR3 DNA reads as TGTGCCAGCAGCTCGGGAGGGCCGGGGGGAGAGACCCAGTACTTC. The chain is built from TRBV5-4 and TRBJ2-5, with TRBD2 matching 8 bases. CDR1 is SGHNT, CDR2 YYREEE, per germline (reference sequence). The V and J ends lost 3 bases and 4 bases, in that order; junction bases with no gene match: 8. The CDR3 totals 15 residues.

The count of this clone is one. The rearrangement joins TRBV30 to TRBJ1-1; D is ambiguous. There are 13 residues in the CDR3. In germline, CDR1 is GTSNPN, CDR2 SVGIG (reference sequence). V was cut by 0 bases and J by 4 bases, with 9 bases left in between. The DNA for the CDR3 is TGTGCCTGGAGTGTATCGTCCGGCACTGAAGCTTTCTTT. It is translated as CAWSVSSGTEAFF.

The J gene is TRBJ2-7, the V gene TRBV10-2, with D possibly being TRBD1 (5 bases). This CDR3 is built from 13 residues. CDR1 and CDR2 (germline): WSHSY, SAAADI. V lost 6 bases and J lost 1, with 10 bases in between. The DNA for the CDR3 is TGCGCCAGCAGAAGGCAGGGTTCCTACGAGCAGTACTTC. Translated: CASRRQGSYEQYF.

This chain connects TRBV6-5 to TRBJ2-7; D perhaps matches TRBD2 (6 bases). The CDR3 has 14 residues. The V gene's germline CDR1 is MNHEY and CDR2 SVGAGI. V was pared by 4 bases and J by 2 bases, with 12 bases between. Here the CDR3 reads CASSFKGGPYEQYF. The CDR3 DNA reads as TGTGCCAGCAGTTTCAAGGGAGGACCCTACGAGCAGTACTTC.

CDR3 in DNA: TGTGCCAGCAGCTTAGCGGGGGGTGTCCCCTACGAGCAGTACTTC. It encodes CASSLAGGVPYEQYF. The V call is TRBV7-9, the J call TRBJ2-7; maybe TRBD2 (6 bases). V lost 0 bases and J lost 2, with 11 bases in between. Germline CDR1 and CDR2: SEHNR and FQNEAQ (reference sequence). This CDR3 is 15 amino acids long.

CDR3 region: CASSTGTSGNYEQYF. CDR3 nucleotides: TGCGCCAGCAGCACAGGGACTAGCGGGAATTACGAGCAGTACTTC. The chain joins TRBV5-1 to TRBJ2-7, with 13 bases aligning to TRBD2. Per the germline V gene, CDR1 is SGHRS and CDR2 is YFSETQ. This CDR3 contains 15 residues. The V and J ends lost 4 bases and 4 bases, in that order; junction bases with no gene match: 5.

The V gene is TRBV7-9, the J gene TRBJ2-5, with D perhaps matching TRBD1 (5 bases). Trimming stripped 4 bases from V and 8 bases from J, with 8 bases between. The germline V gene encodes CDR1 SEHNR and CDR2 FQNEAQ (reference sequence). This CDR3 region has 11 residues. The CDR3 loop is CASSSGHTQYF. The CDR3 nucleotides are TGTGCCAGCAGCTCAGGGCACACCCAGTACTTC.

The rearrangement uses TRBV9 and TRBJ1-6; D is unresolved. Germline lookup yields CDR1 SGDLS and CDR2 YYNGEE. V was trimmed by 0 bases and J by 5 bases, leaving 6 bases between them. The CDR3 runs 14 residues. The CDR3 coding sequence is TGTGCCAGCAGCGTAGCCGGAGATAATTCACCCCTCCACTTT. This gives the protein CASSVAGDNSPLHF.

This sequence joins TRBV21-1 and TRBJ2-4; the table's D gene call, TRBD2, was not cross checked with the DNA. TRBV21-1 is a listed pseudogene. The CDR3 loop spans 17 amino acids. CDR3 protein: CASSKARLAVAKNIQYF. In DNA form, the CDR3 reads TGTGCCAGCAGCAAAGCGCGACTAGCGGTAGCCAAAAACATTCAGTACTTC.

CDR3 DNA sequence: TGTGCCAGCAGCTTAGGACAGGGGTCTAATTCACCCCTCCACTTT. This gives the protein CASSLGQGSNSPLHF. The chain links TRBV7-8 to TRBJ1-6; TRBD1 agrees at 8 bases. V lost 1 base, J lost 6 bases, and 2 bases stayed unmatched. The length of the CDR3 is 15 residues. Germline CDR1 reads SGHVS; CDR2 reads FQNEAQ.

This clone was found a few times. The chain uses TRBV3-1 (or the pseudogene TRBV3-2) and TRBJ2-3, with 7 bases lining up with TRBD2. CDR3 size: 15 residues. Germline CDR1 LGHDT, CDR2 YNNKEL (reference sequence). J gave up 6 bases and V 0 bases, and 6 bases lay outside the gene matches. CDR3 nucleotide sequence: TGTGCCAGCAGCCAAGAGGGGACTAACCGTGATACGCAGTATTTT. Its translation: CASSQEGTNRDTQYF.

The chain links TRBV6-5 to TRBJ1-1; maybe TRBD1 (5 bases). The length of the CDR3 is 13 residues. Trimming took off 6 bases at V and 8 bases at J, with 16 bases between the two ends. CDR1 MNHEY and CDR2 SVGAGI come from the germline V gene. CDR3 nucleotides: TGTGCCAGCAGCCGGACATATTCGTCCGAAGCTTTCTTT. Residues: CASSRTYSSEAFF.

This clone has only one observation. The V and J genes are TRBV30 and TRBJ1-5; D may be TRBD1 (6 bases). Trimming removed 1 base at V and 2 bases at J, with 6 bases between. CDR1 is GTSNPN and CDR2 is SVGIG in the germline V gene (reference sequence). The CDR3 is 13 residues long. CDR3 sequence: CAWSEGGNQPQHF. The CDR3, as DNA: TGTGCCTGGAGTGAGGGGGGCAATCAGCCCCAGCATTTT.

The V gene is TRBV5-1, the J gene TRBJ1-4, with D possibly being TRBD1 (5 bases). Germline loops: CDR1 SGHRS, CDR2 YFSETQ. The CDR3 has 16 amino acids. V lost 0 bases and J lost 4, with 13 bases in between. The CDR3 loop reads CASSLAPGRGNEKLFF. For the CDR3, the DNA is TGCGCCAGCAGCTTGGCTCCAGGGAGGGGTAATGAAAAACTGTTTTTT.

The rearrangement joins TRBV7-9 to TRBJ2-2; D is uncertain. This CDR3 is 13 amino acids long. Germline values: CDR1 SEHNR, CDR2 FQNEAQ (reference sequence). V was trimmed by 1 base and J by 4 bases, leaving 4 bases between them. The CDR3 sequence is CASSLGSTGELFF. Written as DNA, the CDR3 is TGTGCCAGCAGCTTAGGCAGCACCGGGGAGCTGTTTTTT.

Remarks on this clone: Within the sample, other DNA sequences also encode this same CDR3. V is TRBV7-3 and J is TRBJ1-1; TRBD1 aligns across 10 bases. V lost 5 bases to trimming and J lost 6 bases; unmatched junction nucleotides: 3. CDR1 and CDR2 from the germline V gene are SGHTA and FQGTGA. The CDR3 consists of 13 residues. The CDR3 is CASSPGTGAEAFF. The CDR3 region has the DNA TGTGCCAGCAGCCCCGGGACAGGGGCTGAAGCTTTCTTT.

The CDR3 sequence is CASSPRDSYNEQFF. CDR3 bases: TGTGCCAGCAGCCCGAGAGATTCCTACAATGAGCAGTTCTTC. The rearrangement links TRBV3-1 (or the pseudogene TRBV3-2) to TRBJ2-1; the D is unclear. The CDR3 is 14 residues long. From germline, CDR1 is LGHDT and CDR2 YNNKEL (reference sequence). The V and J ends lost 4 bases and 1 base respectively, with 8 bases between them.

V is TRBV6-6 and J is TRBJ2-5, with D maybe TRBD2 (5 bases). Germline lookup yields CDR1 MNHNY and CDR2 SVGAGI (reference sequence). This CDR3 is built from 13 residues. Trimming pared 8 bases from V and 0 bases from J, leaving 10 bases between. As DNA, the CDR3 is TGTGCCAGCGGACCGGACTACCAAGAGACCCAGTACTTC. This gives the protein CASGPDYQETQYF.

This sequence joins TRBV21-1 and TRBJ1-5. TRBV21-1 is noted as a pseudogene. The CDR3 runs 20 residues. As DNA, the CDR3 is TGTGCCAGCAGCAAAGACCCCTGGCCGCCGGGACTTATTAGCAATCAGCCCCAGCATTTT. Amino acids: CASSKDPWPPGLISNQPQHF.